This TCR beta chain was sequenced during a study of cytomegalovirus exposure and HLA in healthy donors. For the study at large: A data release that came early held 75 million to 85 million unique TCRs from HLA-typed donors.

Both 60 Vbeta primers and 13 Jbeta primers went into the PCR. Only in-frame clones appear in the TCRdb table, and some are missing; sequencing was by immunoSEQ multiplex PCR. The table has some 85,000 clones, over 65% seen once; the top ten hold under 5.5%. V lost 4 bases, J lost 6 bases, and 3 bases stayed unmatched. CDR1 and CDR2 (germline): SGHDN, FVKESK. This CDR3 has 12 residues. The material sequenced was PBMCs. The V call is TRBV14, the J call TRBJ2-7; 7 bases are shared with TRBD1. This TCR was recovered from a woman aged 35 to 49 in good health and CMV-seropositive. CDR3 sequence: CASSRTGSEQYF. The CDR3, as DNA: TGTGCCAGCAGCCGGACAGGAAGCGAGCAGTACTTC.